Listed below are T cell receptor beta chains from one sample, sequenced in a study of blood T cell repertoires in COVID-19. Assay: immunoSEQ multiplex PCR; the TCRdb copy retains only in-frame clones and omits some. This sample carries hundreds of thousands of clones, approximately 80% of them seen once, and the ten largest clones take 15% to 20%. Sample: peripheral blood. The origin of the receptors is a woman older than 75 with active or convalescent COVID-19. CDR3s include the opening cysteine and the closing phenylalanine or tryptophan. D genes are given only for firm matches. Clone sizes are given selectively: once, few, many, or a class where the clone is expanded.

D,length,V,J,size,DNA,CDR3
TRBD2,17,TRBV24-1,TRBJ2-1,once,TGTGCCACCAGTGATTCGGGACTAGCGGGGGGGCCGGGTGAGCAGTTCTTC,CATSDSGLAGGPGEQFF
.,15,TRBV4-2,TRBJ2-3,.,TGTGCCAGCAGCCAATCCCCGGACGGGGAGGATACGCAGTATTTT,CASSQSPDGEDTQYF
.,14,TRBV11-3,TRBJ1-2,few,TGTGCCAGCAGCCCGGCGGGGAGCCCTTATGGCTACACCTTC,CASSPAGSPYGYTF
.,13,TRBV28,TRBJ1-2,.,TGTGCCAGCAGTGGAGACCGTCCCTATGGCTACACCTTC,CASSGDRPYGYTF
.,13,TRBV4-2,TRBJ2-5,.,TGTGCCAGCAGCAGGACAGTCCAAGAGACCCAGTACTTC,CASSRTVQETQYF
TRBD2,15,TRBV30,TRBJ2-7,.,TGTGCCTGGAGTTCCCCTGGGGGGGGGTCCTACGAGCAGTACTTC,CAWSSPGGGSYEQYF
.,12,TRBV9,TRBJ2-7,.,TGTGCCAGCAGCCTTACAGGGTACGAGCAGTACTTC,CASSLTGYEQYF
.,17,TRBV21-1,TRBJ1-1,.,TGTGCCAGCAGCACCAGTCCCGGGACAGGTTCGAACACTGAAGCTTTCTTT,CASSTSPGTGSNTEAFF
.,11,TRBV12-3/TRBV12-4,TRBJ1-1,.,TGTGCCAGCAGTTTAAGAGGGAATGCTTTCTTT,CASSLRGNAFF
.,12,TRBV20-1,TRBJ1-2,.,TGCAGTGCTAGTCGGGGGGCGGGTGGCTACACCTTC,CSASRGAGGYTF
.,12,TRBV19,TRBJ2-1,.,TGTGCCAGTGGGGGAGGATACAATGAGCAGTTCTTC,CASGGGYNEQFF
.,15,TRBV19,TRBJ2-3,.,TGTGCCAGTAGTATAATGTTCCTCTCGACAGATACGCAGTATTTT,CASSIMFLSTDTQYF
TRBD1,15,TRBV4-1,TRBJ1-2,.,TGCGCCAGCAGCCAAACGGGACAGCAAAACTATGGCTACACCTTC,CASSQTGQQNYGYTF
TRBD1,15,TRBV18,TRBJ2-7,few,TGTGCCAGCTCACTTTCGGGACAGGGGGTCTACGAGCAGTACTTC,CASSLSGQGVYEQYF